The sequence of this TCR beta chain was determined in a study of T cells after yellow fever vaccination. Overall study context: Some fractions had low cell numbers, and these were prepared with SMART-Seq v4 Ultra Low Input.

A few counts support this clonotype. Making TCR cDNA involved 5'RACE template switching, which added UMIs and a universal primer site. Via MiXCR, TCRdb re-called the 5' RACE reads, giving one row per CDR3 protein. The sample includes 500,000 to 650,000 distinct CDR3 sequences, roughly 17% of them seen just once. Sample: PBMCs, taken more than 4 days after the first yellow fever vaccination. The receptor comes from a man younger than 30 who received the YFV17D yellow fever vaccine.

CDR3 in amino acids: CASSSSRDRVIQPQHF. CDR3 bases: TGTGCCAGCAGTTCGTCCCGGGACAGGGTTATTCAGCCCCAGCATTTT. The genes are TRBV6-2 or TRBV6-3 and TRBJ1-5; TRBD1 matches at 9 bases. CDR1 and CDR2 from the germline V gene are MNHEY and SVGEGT. V dropped 4 bases and J dropped 6; count of bases not matched to a gene: 10. The CDR3 contains 16 residues.